The 10 T cell receptor beta chains below were found in one sample sequenced in a study of blood T cell repertoires in COVID-19. TCRdb keeps only in-frame clones here, not all; method: immunoSEQ multiplex PCR. Seen here are approximately 290,000 clones, roughly 92% observed once, and the top ten hold around 2.2%. Sequences were obtained from peripheral blood. The source is a woman in her 30s with COVID-19, enrolled during active disease.

The V call is TRBV3-1 (or the pseudogene TRBV3-2), the J call TRBJ1-1; TRBD1 matches at 9 bases. Germline V gene data show CDR1 as LGHDT and CDR2 as YNNKEL (reference sequence). The CDR3 runs to 14 residues. With V trimmed by 6 bases and J by 1 base, 3 bases remained unmatched. The CDR3 sequence is CASSTGGSNTEAFF. The CDR3 DNA reads TGTGCCAGCAGTACAGGGGGCTCGAACACTGAAGCTTTCTTT.

V usage is TRBV6-2 or TRBV6-3 and J usage is TRBJ1-5; unclear D gene. V was trimmed by 2 bases and J by 7 bases, leaving 6 bases between them. The CDR3 runs 12 residues. CDR1 and CDR2 (germline): MNHEY, SVGEGT. The DNA of the CDR3 is TGTGCCAGCAGTTACGGAGGCCAGCCCCAGCATTTT. The encoded protein is CASSYGGQPQHF.

For the CDR3, the DNA is TGTGCCAGCTCACTAAACCAGGGGATCCAAGAGACCCAGTACTTC. This gives the protein CASSLNQGIQETQYF. V and J are TRBV18 and TRBJ2-5, with D possibly being TRBD1 (6 bases). Trimming cost V 4 bases and J 1 base, with 13 bases left between them. Germline loops: CDR1 KGHSH, CDR2 LQKENI. CDR3 size: 15 residues.

The V gene is TRBV27, the J gene TRBJ2-1, with TRBD1 matching 8 bases. The CDR3 loop spans 14 amino acids. Germline lookup yields CDR1 MNHEY and CDR2 SMNVEV (reference sequence). V gave up 5 bases and J gave up 2 bases; unmatched junction bases: 2. CDR3 nucleotide sequence: TGTGCCAGCAGTCCGGACAGGGCCTACAATGAGCAGTTCTTC. It codes for CASSPDRAYNEQFF.

The chain has TRBV7-8 and TRBJ2-5; tentatively, D is TRBD2 (5 bases). The CDR3 contains 14 residues. Germline-derived CDR1 and CDR2 are SGHVS and FQNEAQ. Trimming removed 3 bases at V and 1 base at J, with 9 bases between. In DNA, the CDR3 is TGTGCCAGCAGCTTCTCACGGGGCCAAGAGACCCAGTACTTC. The encoded protein is CASSFSRGQETQYF.

CDR3 DNA sequence: TGTGCCAGCAGTTTCTGGAAACAGGGGGCTCAAGAGACCCAGTACTTC. Translation gives CASSFWKQGAQETQYF. The rearrangement uses TRBV27 and TRBJ2-5; TRBD1 agrees at 9 bases. This CDR3 region has 16 residues. Germline loops: CDR1 MNHEY, CDR2 SMNVEV (reference sequence). The J segment lost 2 bases and the V segment lost 3 bases, leaving 7 bases of the junction unmatched.

The CDR3 bases are TGTGCCAGCTCATCTAAATCGAACACTGAAGCTTTCTTT. This codes for CASSSKSNTEAFF. The rearrangement joins TRBV18 to TRBJ1-1; D is undetermined. V dropped 5 bases and J dropped 1 base, with 8 bases sitting between them. Germline CDR1 is KGHSH and CDR2 is LQKENI. The CDR3 is 13 residues long.

This chain uses TRBV30 with TRBJ1-5; 7 nucleotides agree with TRBD1. The V segment lost 0 bases and the J segment 8 bases; nucleotides outside the gene matches: 4. Germline V gene sequence: CDR1 GTSNPN, CDR2 SVGIG (reference sequence). The CDR3 length is 13 residues. The CDR3: CAWSVTGRKPQHF. CDR3 sequence (DNA): TGTGCCTGGAGTGTGACAGGGAGAAAGCCCCAGCATTTT. The full variable domain, rest sourced from reference TRBV30 and TRBJ1-5, is SQTIHQWPATLVQPVGSPLSLECTVEGTSNPNLYWYRQAAGRGLQLLFYSVGIGQISSEVPQNLSASRPQDRQFILSSKKLLLSDSGFYLCAWSVTGRKPQHFGDGTRLSIL.

The chain couples TRBV10-3 to TRBJ2-2; possible D gene TRBD2, 6 bases. V dropped 0 bases and J dropped 4 bases, with 15 bases sitting between them. Germline V gene lookup returns CDR1 ENHRY and CDR2 SYGVKD. The CDR3 has 17 residues. The CDR3, as DNA: TGTGCCATCAGTGAGTCGACCGGGAGATCAGGCACCGGGGAGCTGTTTTTT. This translates into CAISESTGRSGTGELFF.

The chain has TRBV9 and TRBJ2-6; TRBD1 matches 7 bases. V shed 0 bases and J 0 bases; nucleotides not matched to a gene: 9. CDR3 size: 19 residues. Germline CDR1 reads SGDLS; CDR2 reads YYNGEE. CDR3 loop: CASSVGPGQWSSGANVLTF. The CDR3 DNA is TGTGCCAGCAGCGTAGGCCCGGGACAGTGGAGCTCTGGGGCCAACGTCCTGACTTTC. The full variable domain, rest sourced from reference TRBV9 and TRBJ2-6, is DSGVTQTPKHLITATGQRVTLRCSPRSGDLSVYWYQQSLDQGLQFLIQYYNGEERAKGNILERFSAQQFPDLHSELNLSSLELGDSALYFCASSVGPGQWSSGANVLTFGAGSRLTVL.